This is a list of T cell receptor beta chains from one sample in a study of T cell responses to AZD1222 COVID-19 vaccine. Assay: immunoSEQ multiplex PCR; the TCRdb copy retains only in-frame clones and omits some. The table shows 100,000 to 150,000 clones, with about 93% occurring only once. The input for sequencing was peripheral blood, taken on day 0 of AZD1222 vaccination. The receptor source for this set is an adult in good health. Both conserved end residues are part of each CDR3. Fields, in order: D gene, V gene, J gene, clone size, CDR3 protein, CDR3 DNA. A D gene is named only where the DNA matches it firmly. Where a row states a size, it is once, few, many or the class of an expanded clone; other rows omit it.

-	TRBV2	TRBJ2-3	-	CASSGQRADTQYF	TGTGCCAGCAGCGGACAACGGGCAGATACGCAGTATTTT
TRBD2	TRBV7-8	TRBJ2-2	once	CASSFSGRGADTGELFF	TGTGCCAGCAGCTTCTCGGGGCGGGGGGCGGACACCGGGGAGCTGTTTTTT
TRBD2	TRBV6-5	TRBJ2-1	-	CASSLAGVYNEQFF	TGTGCCAGCAGTCTAGCGGGAGTCTACAATGAGCAGTTCTTC
-	TRBV7-6	TRBJ1-1	-	CASSLVTPSSRDTEAFF	TGTGCCAGCAGCTTAGTAACTCCTTCCTCGAGGGACACTGAAGCTTTCTTT
-	TRBV27	TRBJ2-7	once	CASRRGIEQYF	TGTGCCAGCAGGAGGGGGATCGAGCAGTACTTC
-	TRBV7-2	TRBJ2-2	-	CASSLTRPGELFF	TGTGCCAGCAGCTTAACTAGGCCCGGGGAGCTGTTTTTT
TRBD2	TRBV5-8	TRBJ2-7	-	CASSFWRGGPSEQYF	TGTGCCAGCAGCTTCTGGCGGGGGGGACCCTCCGAGCAGTACTTC
TRBD1	TRBV7-2	TRBJ1-1	-	CASSPGLTGPNTEAFF	TGTGCCAGCAGCCCTGGTCTGACAGGGCCCAACACTGAAGCTTTCTTT
TRBD1	TRBV6-5	TRBJ2-2	-	CGTGGVYTGELFF	TGTGGGACAGGGGGCGTCTACACCGGGGAGCTGTTTTTT
-	TRBV7-9	TRBJ1-4	-	CASSLMGGGEKLFF	TGTGCCAGCAGCTTAATGGGTGGAGGGGAAAAACTGTTTTTT
TRBD2	TRBV9	TRBJ2-2	-	CASSERAGGLNTGELFF	TGTGCCAGCAGCGAAAGAGCGGGAGGCCTGAACACCGGGGAGCTGTTTTTT
-	TRBV28	TRBJ1-4	-	CASSSSGVSVVKLFF	TGTGCCAGCAGCAGTTCCGGGGTCTCCGTGGTAAAACTGTTTTTT
-	TRBV27	TRBJ2-1	-	CASSTPKALPGNEQFF	TGTGCCAGCAGTACCCCAAAAGCCCTTCCGGGCAATGAGCAGTTCTTC
-	TRBV25-1	TRBJ1-1	-	CASSPALVGTEAFF	TGTGCCAGCAGTCCTGCTCTTGTAGGTACTGAAGCTTTCTTT
-	TRBV6-5	TRBJ1-5	-	CALGSLSNQPQHF	TGTGCCCTAGGATCTTTGAGCAATCAGCCCCAGCATTTT
TRBD1	TRBV3-1/TRBV3-2	TRBJ2-3	once	CASSPYNRGTDTQYF	TGTGCCAGCAGCCCTTATAACAGGGGAACAGATACGCAGTATTTT
-	TRBV6-2/TRBV6-3	TRBJ2-5	once	CASSYSGLLYQETQYF	TGTGCCAGCAGTTACTCGGGTCTACTGTACCAAGAGACCCAGTACTTC
TRBD2	TRBV23-1	TRBJ2-7	-	CASSQSERDRQYF	TGCGCCAGCAGTCAATCAGAGCGGGATAGGCAGTACTTC
TRBD1	TRBV27	TRBJ2-7	-	CASSSARGSYEQYF	TGTGCCAGCAGTTCCGCCAGGGGGTCCTACGAGCAGTACTTC
-	TRBV6-2/TRBV6-3	TRBJ1-1	-	CASSSTKDVARGTEAFF	TGTGCCAGCAGCTCTACCAAGGACGTTGCTAGGGGCACTGAAGCTTTCTTT
TRBD1	TRBV9	TRBJ1-2	-	CASSQFEGTAYGYTF	TGTGCCAGCAGCCAATTCGAGGGGACAGCCTATGGCTACACCTTC
-	TRBV27	TRBJ2-7	-	CASSFGLTYEQYF	TGTGCCAGCAGTTTTGGACTGACCTACGAGCAGTACTTC
-	TRBV6-5	TRBJ2-7	-	CASSLWKTEPYEQYF	TGTGCCAGCAGCCTGTGGAAGACAGAACCCTACGAGCAGTACTTC
TRBD1	TRBV13	TRBJ2-7	-	CASRAVGQGMVEQYF	TGTGCCAGCAGGGCTGTGGGACAGGGCATGGTCGAGCAGTACTTC
-	TRBV6-5	TRBJ2-7	-	CASSYRQLSSYEQYF	TGTGCCAGCAGTTACCGACAGTTAAGCTCCTACGAGCAGTACTTC
-	TRBV7-9	TRBJ2-7	medium-sized	CASAPETGPYEQYF	TGTGCCAGCGCACCGGAGACAGGCCCCTACGAGCAGTACTTC
-	TRBV9	TRBJ1-1	-	CASSATVNTEAFF	TGTGCCAGCAGCGCGACAGTTAACACTGAAGCTTTCTTT
TRBD2	TRBV11-2	TRBJ2-1	-	CASSIGGGVRRNEQFF	TGTGCCAGCAGCATCGGCGGGGGGGTGAGAAGGAATGAGCAGTTCTTC
TRBD1	TRBV4-1	TRBJ1-3	once	CASRPITGESGNTIYF	TGCGCCAGCAGACCGATCACAGGGGAGTCTGGAAACACCATATATTTT
TRBD2	TRBV2	TRBJ2-1	-	CASSWSSGSSSYNEQFF	TGTGCCAGCAGTTGGTCTAGCGGGTCGAGCTCCTACAATGAGCAGTTCTTC
-	TRBV9	TRBJ2-7	-	CASSPGGRDFTYEQYF	TGTGCCAGCAGCCCGGGGGGCAGGGACTTTACCTACGAGCAGTACTTC
-	TRBV19	TRBJ1-5	once	CASSRQDPYSNQPQHF	TGTGCCAGTAGTAGGCAGGATCCTTATAGCAATCAGCCCCAGCATTTT
-	TRBV19	TRBJ2-7	few	CASSIRLGAYEQYF	TGTGCCAGTAGTATTCGGCTGGGAGCCTACGAGCAGTACTTC
-	TRBV28	TRBJ1-3	-	CASSQEGAGNTIYF	TGTGCCAGCTCCCAGGAGGGGGCTGGAAACACCATATATTTT
TRBD2	TRBV10-3	TRBJ2-7	-	CAISDLRLREGHEQYF	TGTGCCATCAGTGACTTACGGCTGCGGGAGGGCCATGAGCAGTACTTC
-	TRBV2	TRBJ1-1	-	CASSDRDGNTEAFF	TGTGCCAGCAGCGACCGGGACGGGAACACTGAAGCTTTCTTT
TRBD1	TRBV19	TRBJ2-3	-	CASRDRGVADTQYF	TGTGCCTCAAGGGACAGGGGGGTGGCAGATACGCAGTATTTT
TRBD1	TRBV30	TRBJ1-1	-	CAWSRRQGLNTEAFF	TGTGCCTGGAGTAGGAGACAGGGTTTAAACACTGAAGCTTTCTTT
-	TRBV6-4	TRBJ1-5	-	CASIKETQPQHF	TGTGCCAGCATAAAGGAAACTCAGCCCCAGCATTTT
TRBD1	TRBV3-1/TRBV3-2	TRBJ1-2	-	CASSPAVQGYGYTF	TGTGCCAGCAGCCCCGCAGTACAGGGGTATGGCTACACCTTC
-	TRBV5-6	TRBJ2-1	-	CASSLEARGWYNEQFF	TGTGCCAGCAGCTTGGAAGCGAGGGGTTGGTACAATGAGCAGTTCTTC
-	TRBV5-1	TRBJ1-4	-	CASSPSTGVTNEKLFF	TGCGCCAGCAGCCCAAGTACAGGCGTAACTAATGAAAAACTGTTTTTT
-	TRBV20-1	TRBJ1-2	-	CSAANYGYTF	TGCAGTGCTGCTAACTATGGCTACACCTTC
-	TRBV7-3	TRBJ2-7	-	CASSLYPVGHYEQYF	TGTGCCAGCAGTTTATATCCCGTGGGGCACTACGAGCAGTACTTC
-	TRBV19	TRBJ1-2	-	CASSKQEEAGYTF	TGTGCCAGTAGTAAACAGGAAGAAGCTGGCTACACCTTC
TRBD2	TRBV7-2	TRBJ2-5	-	CASSLVRGGYQETQYF	TGTGCCAGCAGCTTAGTACGCGGGGGTTACCAAGAGACCCAGTACTTC
-	TRBV6-2/TRBV6-3	TRBJ2-1	-	CASSYSRNHPLAGDRGNEQFF	TGTGCCAGCAGTTACTCTCGGAATCACCCCCTAGCGGGTGACAGGGGTAATGAGCAGTTCTTC
-	TRBV19	TRBJ1-5	-	CASKRAGPNQPQHF	TGTGCCAGTAAAAGGGCAGGGCCCAATCAGCCCCAGCATTTT
-	TRBV4-2	TRBJ1-4	-	CASSQGETLGVEKLFF	TGTGCCAGCAGCCAAGGTGAAACATTGGGGGTGGAAAAACTGTTTTTT
TRBD2	TRBV5-1	TRBJ2-2	-	CASSETSGRSTGELFF	TGCGCCAGCAGCGAGACTAGCGGGAGGAGCACCGGGGAGCTGTTTTTT
TRBD2	TRBV28	TRBJ2-1	-	CASRSSGRGTSSYNEQFF	TGTGCCAGCAGGAGCAGCGGGAGGGGAACTAGCTCCTACAATGAGCAGTTCTTC
TRBD2	TRBV5-1	TRBJ2-7	-	CASSPGGTSVDEQYF	TGCGCCAGCAGCCCGGGGGGGACTAGCGTCGACGAGCAGTACTTC
-	TRBV2	TRBJ1-4	-	CASSAVANEKLFF	TGTGCCAGCAGTGCGGTTGCTAATGAAAAACTGTTTTTT
-	TRBV30	TRBJ1-4	-	CAWSENEKLFF	TGTGCCTGGAGTGAAAATGAAAAACTGTTTTTT